The clone carrying this T cell receptor (beta chain) came up a few times. This entry belongs to a study of blood T cell repertoires in COVID-19. About the research overall: Specimens from acute and convalescent COVID-19 originated in the United States, Italy and Spain.

Authors' data handling: Estimates of nucleated cell counts were drawn from the amplification of reference gene primers. Method: immunoSEQ multiplex PCR; TCRdb's copy keeps in-frame clones and lacks some. V and J calls and clone size are those listed in that table; D and trimming were worked out from the DNA. The sample includes about 250,000 clones, about nine tenths of them seen just once. CDR1 and CDR2 from the germline V gene are SGHTA and FQGTGA. Trimming stripped 2 bases from V and 5 bases from J, with 22 bases between. The CDR3 spans 18 residues. This receptor was obtained from a woman between 25 and 40 years old with active or convalescent COVID-19. Material for sequencing was peripheral blood. This rearrangement joins TRBV7-3 to TRBJ2-1; D might be TRBD2 (5 bases). In DNA, the CDR3 is TGTGCCAGCAGCTTACAACCCACGGCTTCAGCGGCTAACAATGAGCAGTTCTTC. It specifies CASSLQPTASAANNEQFF.